This T cell receptor beta chain is drawn from a study of T cell repertoires in cytomegalovirus infection. TCRdb independently ran MiXCR on the reads; one entry per CDR3 protein. This table holds around 740,000 distinct CDR3 sequences, less than 40% found once. The CDR3 spans 14 residues. Germline loops: CDR1 SGHVS, CDR2 FNYEAQ. Trimming pared 8 bases from V and 0 bases from J, leaving 8 bases between. Study results and limitations: Predominance within the ex vivo response was attributable to HLA-C-restricted CMV-specific TCR beta clonotypes.

On this clonotype itself: What it recognizes is unknown. This likely comes from a read error, as the CDR3 has no conserved phenylalanine or tryptophan at its end.

The TCR comes from a human donor in good health (CMV status not recorded). Some clones in this sample may be carry-over from other donors' samples. Sequenced: PBMCs. The chain links TRBV7-6 to TRBJ2-6; D unclear. In DNA form, the CDR3 reads TGTGCCAGCGGGGTTAGCTCTGGGGCCAACGTCCTGACTTTA. Translation gives CASGVSSGANVLTL.